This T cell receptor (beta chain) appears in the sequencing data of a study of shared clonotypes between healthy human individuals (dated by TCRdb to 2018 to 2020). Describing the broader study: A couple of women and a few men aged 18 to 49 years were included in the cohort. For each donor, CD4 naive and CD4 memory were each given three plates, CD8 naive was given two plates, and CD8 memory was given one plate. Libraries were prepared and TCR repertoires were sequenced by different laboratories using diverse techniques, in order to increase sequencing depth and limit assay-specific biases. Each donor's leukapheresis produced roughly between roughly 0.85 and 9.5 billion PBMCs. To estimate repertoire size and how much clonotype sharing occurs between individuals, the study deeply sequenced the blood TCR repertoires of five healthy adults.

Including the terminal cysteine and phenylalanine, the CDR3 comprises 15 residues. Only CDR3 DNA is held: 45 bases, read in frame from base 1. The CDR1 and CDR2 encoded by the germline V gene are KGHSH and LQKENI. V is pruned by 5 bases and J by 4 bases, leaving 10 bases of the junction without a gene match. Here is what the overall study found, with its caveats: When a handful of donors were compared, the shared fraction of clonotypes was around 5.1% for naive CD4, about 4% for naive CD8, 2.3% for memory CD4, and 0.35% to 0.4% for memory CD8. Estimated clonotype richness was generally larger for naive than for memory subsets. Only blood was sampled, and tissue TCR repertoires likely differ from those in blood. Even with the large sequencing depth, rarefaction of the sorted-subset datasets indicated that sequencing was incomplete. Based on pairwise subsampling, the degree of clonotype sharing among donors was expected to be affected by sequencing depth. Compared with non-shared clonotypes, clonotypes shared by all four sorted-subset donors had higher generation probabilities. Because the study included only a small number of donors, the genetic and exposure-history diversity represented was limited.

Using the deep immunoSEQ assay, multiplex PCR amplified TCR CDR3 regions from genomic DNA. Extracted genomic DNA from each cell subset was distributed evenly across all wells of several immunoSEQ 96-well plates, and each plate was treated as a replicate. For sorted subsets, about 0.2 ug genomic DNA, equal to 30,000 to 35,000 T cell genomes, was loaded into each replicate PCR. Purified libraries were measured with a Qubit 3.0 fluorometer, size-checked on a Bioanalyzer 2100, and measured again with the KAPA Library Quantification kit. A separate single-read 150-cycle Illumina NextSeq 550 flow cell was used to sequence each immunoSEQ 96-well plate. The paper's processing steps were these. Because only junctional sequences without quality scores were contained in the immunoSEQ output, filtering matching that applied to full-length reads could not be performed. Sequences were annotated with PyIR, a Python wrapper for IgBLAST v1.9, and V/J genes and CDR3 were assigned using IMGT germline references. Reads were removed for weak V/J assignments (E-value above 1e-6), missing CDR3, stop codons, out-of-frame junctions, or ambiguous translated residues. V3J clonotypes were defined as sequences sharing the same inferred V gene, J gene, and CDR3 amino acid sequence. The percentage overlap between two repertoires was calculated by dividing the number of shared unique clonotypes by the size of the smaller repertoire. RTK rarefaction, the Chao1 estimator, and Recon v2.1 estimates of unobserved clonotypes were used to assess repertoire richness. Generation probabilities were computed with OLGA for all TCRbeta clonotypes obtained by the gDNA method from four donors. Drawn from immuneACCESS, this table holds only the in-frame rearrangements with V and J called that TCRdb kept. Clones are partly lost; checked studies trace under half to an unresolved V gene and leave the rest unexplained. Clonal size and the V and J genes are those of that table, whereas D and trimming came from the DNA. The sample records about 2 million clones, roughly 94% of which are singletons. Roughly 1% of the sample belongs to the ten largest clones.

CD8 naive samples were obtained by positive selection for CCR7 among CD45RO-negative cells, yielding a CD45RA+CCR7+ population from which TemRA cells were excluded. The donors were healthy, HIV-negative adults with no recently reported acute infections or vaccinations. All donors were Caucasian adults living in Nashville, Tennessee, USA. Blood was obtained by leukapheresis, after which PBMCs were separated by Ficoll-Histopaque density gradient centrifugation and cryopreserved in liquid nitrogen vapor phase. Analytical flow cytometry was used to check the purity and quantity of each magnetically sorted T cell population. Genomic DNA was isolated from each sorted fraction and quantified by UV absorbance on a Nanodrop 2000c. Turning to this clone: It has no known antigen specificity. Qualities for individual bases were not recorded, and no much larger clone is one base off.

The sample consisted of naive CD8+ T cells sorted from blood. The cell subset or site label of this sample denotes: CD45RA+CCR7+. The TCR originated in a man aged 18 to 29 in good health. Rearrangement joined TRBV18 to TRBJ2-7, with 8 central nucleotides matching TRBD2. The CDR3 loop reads CASSAEIAGSYEQYF. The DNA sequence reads TGTGCCAGCTCAGCGGAGATAGCGGGATCTTACGAGCAGTACTTC. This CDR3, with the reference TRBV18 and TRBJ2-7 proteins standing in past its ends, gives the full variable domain NAGVMQNPRHLVRRRGQEARLRCSPMKGHSHVYWYRQLPEEGLKFMVYLQKENIIDESGMPKERFSAEFPKEGPSILRIQQVVRGDSAAYFCASSAEIAGSYEQYFGPGTRLTVT.